This TCR beta chain emerged from a study of shared T cell receptors in the human thymus. Profiled with immunoSEQ multiplex PCR; TCRdb holds only in-frame clones, not every one. The table has approximately 490,000 clones, around 82% seen once. The same data also went into a second study, on human thymus T cells.

The source of this sequence is a boy younger than two with a congenital heart defect. The sample was thymocytes.

The CDR3 DNA reads TGCGCCAGCAGCCAAGCGGGGCCACGGGGTTACGAGCAGTACTTC. It translates to CASSQAGPRGYEQYF. The chain employs TRBV5-1 and TRBJ2-7; 7 nucleotides align to TRBD2. This CDR3 is built from 15 residues. CDR1 and CDR2 from the germline V gene are SGHRS and YFSETQ. Germline trimming cut 4 bases from V and 4 bases from J; bases unmatched to any gene: 11.